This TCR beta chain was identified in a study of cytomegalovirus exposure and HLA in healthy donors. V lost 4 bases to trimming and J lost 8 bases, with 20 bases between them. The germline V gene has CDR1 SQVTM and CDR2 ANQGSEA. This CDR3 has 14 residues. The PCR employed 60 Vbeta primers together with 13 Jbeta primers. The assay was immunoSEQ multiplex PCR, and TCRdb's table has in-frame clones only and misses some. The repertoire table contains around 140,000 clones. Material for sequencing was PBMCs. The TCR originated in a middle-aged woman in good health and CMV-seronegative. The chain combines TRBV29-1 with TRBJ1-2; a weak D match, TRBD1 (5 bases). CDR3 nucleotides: TGCAGCGTTGTGACCCGGGACTGGGTTTTGGGCTACACCTTC. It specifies CSVVTRDWVLGYTF.